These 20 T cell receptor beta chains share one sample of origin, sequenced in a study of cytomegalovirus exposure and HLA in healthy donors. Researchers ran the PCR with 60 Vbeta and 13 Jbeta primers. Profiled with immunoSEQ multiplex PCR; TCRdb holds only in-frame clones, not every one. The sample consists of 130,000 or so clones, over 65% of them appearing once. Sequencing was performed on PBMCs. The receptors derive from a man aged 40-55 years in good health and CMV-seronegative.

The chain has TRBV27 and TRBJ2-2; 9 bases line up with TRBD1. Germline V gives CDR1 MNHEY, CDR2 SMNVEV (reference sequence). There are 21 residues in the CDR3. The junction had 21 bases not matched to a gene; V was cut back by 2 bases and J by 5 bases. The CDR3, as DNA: TGTGCCAGCAGTTTAAAGCCAAGGGACAGGGACATTACCATTAAAACCGGGGAGCTGTTTTTT. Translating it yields CASSLKPRDRDITIKTGELFF.

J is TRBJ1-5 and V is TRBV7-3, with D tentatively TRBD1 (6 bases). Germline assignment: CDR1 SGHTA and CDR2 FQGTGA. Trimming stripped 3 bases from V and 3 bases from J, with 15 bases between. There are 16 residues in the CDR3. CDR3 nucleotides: TGTGCCAGCAGCTTCTGGGGCAGGGGTTACAATCAGCCCCAGCATTTT. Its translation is CASSFWGRGYNQPQHF.

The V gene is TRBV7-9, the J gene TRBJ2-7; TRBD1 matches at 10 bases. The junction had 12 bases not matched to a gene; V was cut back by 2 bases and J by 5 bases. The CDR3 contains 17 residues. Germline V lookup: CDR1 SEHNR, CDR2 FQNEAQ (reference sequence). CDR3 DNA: TGTGCCAGCAGCTTATGGGCGGACCGGGACAGGGGCCACGAGCAGTACTTC. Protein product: CASSLWADRDRGHEQYF.

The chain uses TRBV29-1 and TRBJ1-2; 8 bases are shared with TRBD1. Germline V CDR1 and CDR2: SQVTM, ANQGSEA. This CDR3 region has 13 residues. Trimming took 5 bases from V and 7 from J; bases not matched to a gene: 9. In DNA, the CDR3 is TGCAGCGTTTCCTCTGACAGGGGTGGTGGCTACACCTTC. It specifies CSVSSDRGGGYTF.

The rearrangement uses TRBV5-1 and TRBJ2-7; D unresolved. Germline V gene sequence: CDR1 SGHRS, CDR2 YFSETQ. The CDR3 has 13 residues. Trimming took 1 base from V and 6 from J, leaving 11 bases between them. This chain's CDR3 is CASSLTDRSEQYF. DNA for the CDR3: TGCGCCAGCAGCTTGACAGACCGCAGCGAGCAGTACTTC.

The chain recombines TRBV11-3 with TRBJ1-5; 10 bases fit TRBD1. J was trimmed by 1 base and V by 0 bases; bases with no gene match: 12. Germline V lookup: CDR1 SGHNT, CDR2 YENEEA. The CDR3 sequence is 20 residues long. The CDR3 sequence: CASSLEYWGQGFGSNQPQHF. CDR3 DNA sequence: TGTGCCAGCAGCTTAGAATATTGGGGACAGGGGTTCGGAAGCAATCAGCCCCAGCATTTT.

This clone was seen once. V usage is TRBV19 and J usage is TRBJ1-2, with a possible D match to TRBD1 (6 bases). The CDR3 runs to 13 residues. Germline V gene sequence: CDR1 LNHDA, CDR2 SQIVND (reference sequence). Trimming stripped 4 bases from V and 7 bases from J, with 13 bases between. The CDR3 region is CASSTAGDGGYTF. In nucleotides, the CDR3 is TGTGCCAGTAGTACGGCAGGGGATGGTGGCTACACCTTC.

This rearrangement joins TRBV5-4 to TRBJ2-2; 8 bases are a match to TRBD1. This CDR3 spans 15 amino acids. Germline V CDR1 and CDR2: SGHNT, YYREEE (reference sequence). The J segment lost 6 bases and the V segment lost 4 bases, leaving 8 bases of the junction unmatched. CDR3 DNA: TGTGCCAGCAGCCCTCGGACAGGGTTACCCGGGGAGCTGTTTTTT. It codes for CASSPRTGLPGELFF.

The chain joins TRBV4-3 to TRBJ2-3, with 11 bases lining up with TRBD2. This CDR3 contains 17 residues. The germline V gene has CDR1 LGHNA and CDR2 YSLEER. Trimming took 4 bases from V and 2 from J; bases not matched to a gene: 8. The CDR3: CASSRSASGGYTDTQYF. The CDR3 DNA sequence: TGCGCCAGCAGCCGGAGCGCTAGCGGGGGGTACACAGATACGCAGTATTTT.

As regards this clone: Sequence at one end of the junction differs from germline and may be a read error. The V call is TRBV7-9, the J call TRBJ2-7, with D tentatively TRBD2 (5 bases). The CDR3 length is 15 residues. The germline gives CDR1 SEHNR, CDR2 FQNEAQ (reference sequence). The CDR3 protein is CSSSLVGSRGYEQYF. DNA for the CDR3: TGTTCCAGCAGCTTAGTTGGATCCCGGGGATACGAGCAGTACTTC.

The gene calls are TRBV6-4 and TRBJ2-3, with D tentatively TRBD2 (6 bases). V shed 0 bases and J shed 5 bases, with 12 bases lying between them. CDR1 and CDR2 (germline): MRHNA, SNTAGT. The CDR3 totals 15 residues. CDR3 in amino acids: CASSDSIEGLDTQYF. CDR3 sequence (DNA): TGTGCCAGCAGTGACTCGATTGAGGGACTAGATACGCAGTATTTT.

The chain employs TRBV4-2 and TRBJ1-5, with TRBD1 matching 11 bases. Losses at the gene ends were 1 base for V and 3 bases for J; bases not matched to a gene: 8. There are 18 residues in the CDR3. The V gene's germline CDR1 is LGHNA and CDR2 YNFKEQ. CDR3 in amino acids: CASSQGRGTGGFNQPQHF. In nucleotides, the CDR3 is TGTGCCAGCAGCCAAGGGAGGGGGACAGGGGGGTTCAATCAGCCCCAGCATTTT.

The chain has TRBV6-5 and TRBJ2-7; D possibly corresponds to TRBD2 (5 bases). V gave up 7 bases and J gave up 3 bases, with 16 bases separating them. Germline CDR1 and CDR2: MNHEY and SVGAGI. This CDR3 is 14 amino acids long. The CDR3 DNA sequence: TGTGCCAGCACTAGCCCCCGGCTATTCTACGAGCAGTACTTC. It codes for CASTSPRLFYEQYF.

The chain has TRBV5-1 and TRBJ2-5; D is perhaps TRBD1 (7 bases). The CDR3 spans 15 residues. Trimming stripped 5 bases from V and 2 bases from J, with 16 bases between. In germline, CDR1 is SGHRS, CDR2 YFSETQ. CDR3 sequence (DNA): TGCGCCAGCAGTTTTAAGGCGGGACAGCAAGAGACCCAGTACTTC. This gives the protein CASSFKAGQQETQYF.

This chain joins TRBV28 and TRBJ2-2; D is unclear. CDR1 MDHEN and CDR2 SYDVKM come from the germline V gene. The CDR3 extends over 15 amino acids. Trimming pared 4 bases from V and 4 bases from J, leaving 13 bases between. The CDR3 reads CASSYIAGFTGELFF. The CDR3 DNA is TGTGCCAGCAGTTACATTGCCGGGTTCACCGGGGAGCTGTTTTTT.

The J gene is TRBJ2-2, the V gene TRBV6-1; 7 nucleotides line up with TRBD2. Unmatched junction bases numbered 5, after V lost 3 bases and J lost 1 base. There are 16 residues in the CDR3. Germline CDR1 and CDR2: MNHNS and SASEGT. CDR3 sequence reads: CASSDRASGNTGELFF. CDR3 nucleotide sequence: TGTGCCAGCAGTGATAGGGCTAGCGGGAACACCGGGGAGCTGTTTTTT.

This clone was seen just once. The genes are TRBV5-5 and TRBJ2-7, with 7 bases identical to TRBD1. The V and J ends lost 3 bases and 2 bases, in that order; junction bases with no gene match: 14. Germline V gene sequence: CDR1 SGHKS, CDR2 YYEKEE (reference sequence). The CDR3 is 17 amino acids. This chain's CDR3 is CASSSDFDRALPYEQYF. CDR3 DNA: TGTGCCAGCAGCTCTGACTTCGACAGGGCCCTGCCCTACGAGCAGTACTTC. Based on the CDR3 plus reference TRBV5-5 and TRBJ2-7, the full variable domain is DAGVTQSPTHLIKTRGQQVTLRCSPISGHKSVSWYQQVLGQGPQFIFQYYEKEERGRGNFPDRFSARQFPNYSSELNVNALLLGDSALYLCASSSDFDRALPYEQYFGPGTRLTVT.

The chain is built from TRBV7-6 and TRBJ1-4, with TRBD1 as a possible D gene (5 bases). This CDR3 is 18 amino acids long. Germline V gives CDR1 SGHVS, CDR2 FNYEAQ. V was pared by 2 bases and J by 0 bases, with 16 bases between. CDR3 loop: CASSLLGEGKATNEKLFF. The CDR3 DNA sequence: TGTGCCAGCAGCTTATTAGGGGAGGGGAAGGCAACTAATGAAAAACTGTTTTTT.

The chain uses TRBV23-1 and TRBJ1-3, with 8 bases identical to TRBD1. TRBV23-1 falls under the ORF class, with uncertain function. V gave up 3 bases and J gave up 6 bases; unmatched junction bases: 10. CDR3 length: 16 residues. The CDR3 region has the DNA TGCGCCAGCAGTCATCTGTCGGACAGGGTGGAAAACACCATATATTTT. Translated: CASSHLSDRVENTIYF.

The CDR3 bases are TGTGCCAGCAGCAGCCCGAGGGCGCGGCAAGAGACCCAGTACTTC. Encoded protein: CASSSPRARQETQYF. The gene calls are TRBV7-6 and TRBJ2-5, with TRBD2 as a possible D gene (5 bases). Germline V CDR1 and CDR2: SGHVS, FNYEAQ. Trimming left V 5 bases short and J 2 bases short, with 15 bases between. This CDR3 comprises 15 residues.